The rows below give T cell receptor beta chains drawn from one sample of a study of blood T cells in healthy people across ages. TCRdb reanalysed the 5' RACE reads using MiXCR and keeps one entry per CDR3 protein. The sample has 1.4 million or so distinct CDR3 sequences, approximately 39% seen once. Sequenced input: blood. The receptors derive from a woman younger than 30 in good health. Each CDR3 is given with its conserved first and last residue. D genes are given only for firm matches. Where a row states a size, it is once, few, many or the class of an expanded clone; other rows omit it.

CDR3	DNA	D	V	J	size
CASSPNVGFYTF	TGTGCCAGCAGTCCTAATGTAGGATTCTACACCTTC	-	TRBV7-2	TRBJ1-2	few
CASSLGDRGYGYTF	TGTGCCAGCAGTTTAGGGGACAGGGGATATGGCTACACCTTC	TRBD1	TRBV12-3/TRBV12-4	TRBJ1-2	many
CASSPGLAGVRTDTQYF	TGTGCCAGCAGCCCGGGACTAGCGGGAGTTCGCACAGATACGCAGTATTTT	TRBD2	TRBV2	TRBJ2-3	-
CATRDFRNEQFF	TGTGCCACCCGGGACTTTCGGAATGAGCAGTTCTTC	-	TRBV24-1	TRBJ2-1	-
CASSYSKSGAADTQYF	TGTGCCAGCAGTTACTCGAAGTCGGGAGCCGCAGATACGCAGTATTTT	-	TRBV6-5	TRBJ2-3	few
CASSQDAWASTDTQYF	TGTGCCAGCAGCCAAGACGCATGGGCTAGCACAGATACGCAGTATTTT	-	TRBV3-1	TRBJ2-3	-
CASSLGYNAGEQFF	TGTGCCAGCAGCTTAGGATATAATGCGGGGGAGCAGTTCTTC	-	TRBV7-3	TRBJ2-1	-
CASSPKGQGGTEAFF	TGTGCCAGCAGCCCCAAAGGACAGGGTGGCACTGAAGCTTTCTTT	TRBD1	TRBV7-9	TRBJ1-1	-
CSSRAGPGYGYTF	TGCAGCTCGAGGGCAGGGCCTGGCTATGGCTACACCTTC	-	TRBV29-1	TRBJ1-2	-
CSVRFPGQISYEQYF	TGCAGCGTTCGGTTTCCAGGACAGATTTCCTACGAGCAGTACTTC	-	TRBV29-1	TRBJ2-7	-
CASSHTLAGGPYEQYF	TGTGCCAGCAGCCATACCCTAGCGGGAGGACCCTACGAGCAGTACTTC	TRBD2	TRBV7-9	TRBJ2-7	-
CSVGTGGAGTEAFF	TGCAGCGTAGGGACAGGGGGCGCGGGCACTGAAGCTTTCTTT	TRBD1	TRBV29-1	TRBJ1-1	few
CASGPPWDTEEKLFF	TGCGCCAGCGGCCCCCCCTGGGACACGGAAGAAAAACTGTTTTTT	-	TRBV4-1	TRBJ1-4	few
CASRKPGQANTGELFF	TGTGCCAGCAGAAAACCGGGACAGGCGAACACCGGGGAGCTGTTTTTT	TRBD1	TRBV12-3/TRBV12-4	TRBJ2-2	-
CSARGLAGGFEQFF	TGCAGTGCTAGAGGGCTAGCGGGAGGTTTTGAGCAGTTCTTC	TRBD2	TRBV20-1	TRBJ2-1	once
CASSAYSRTSTDTQYF	TGTGCCAGCAGCGCATACTCGAGGACTAGCACAGATACGCAGTATTTT	-	TRBV9	TRBJ2-3	-
CASSGGQGGTDTQYF	TGTGCCAGCAGTGGTGGACAGGGAGGCACAGATACGCAGTATTTT	TRBD1	TRBV2	TRBJ2-3	-
CASSLVRTNQPQHF	TGTGCCAGCAGCTTAGTCAGGACGAATCAGCCCCAGCATTTT	-	TRBV7-2	TRBJ1-5	-
CASSHPTGGSSYEQYF	TGTGCCAGCAGCCATCCGACAGGGGGGAGCTCCTACGAGCAGTACTTC	TRBD1	TRBV3-1	TRBJ2-7	-
CASSEVAWGLSTDTQYF	TGTGCCAGCAGTGAAGTTGCGTGGGGCCTTAGCACAGATACGCAGTATTTT	-	TRBV2	TRBJ2-3	-
CASSAAVKETQYF	TGTGCCAGCAGCGCCGCCGTGAAAGAGACCCAGTACTTC	-	TRBV3-1	TRBJ2-5	-
CAISPDKATDTQYF	TGTGCCATCAGCCCCGACAAAGCCACAGATACGCAGTATTTT	-	TRBV10-3	TRBJ2-3	-
CASSFQGSTDTQYF	TGCGCCAGCAGCTTTCAGGGGAGCACAGATACGCAGTATTTT	-	TRBV5-1	TRBJ2-3	many